Presented here are 28 T cell receptor beta chains from one specimen sequenced in a study of shared clonotypes between healthy human individuals. Naive CD8 cells lacked CD45RO, underwent positive selection for CCR7 and left out terminally differentiated effector memory CD45RA+ cells. Sequencing was performed with immunoSEQ multiplex PCR; in TCRdb, only in-frame clones are kept and a portion is missing. The sample holds over 2 million clones, less than 95% seen once. Sequenced sample: naive CD8+ T cells sorted from blood. The origin of the receptors is a young man in good health.

Details on this clone: In the same sample, other DNA sequences code for this CDR3. The chain employs TRBV7-9 and TRBJ2-2, with D uncertain. V lost 0 bases, J lost 8 bases, and 1 base lay in between. Germline loops: CDR1 SEHNR, CDR2 FQNEAQ (reference sequence). There are 11 residues in the CDR3. This chain's CDR3 is CASSLAGELFF. In DNA form, the CDR3 reads TGTGCCAGCAGCTTAGCAGGGGAGCTGTTTTTT. Variable domain in full (rest from reference TRBV7-9 and TRBJ2-2): DTGVSQNPRHKITKRGQNVTFRCDPISEHNRLYWYRQTLGQGPEFLTYFQNEAQLEKSRLLSDRFSAERPKGSFSTLEIQRTEQGDSAMYLCASSLAGELFFGEGSRLTVL.

The chain employs TRBV5-4 and TRBJ2-7, with D possibly matching TRBD2 (6 bases). The length of the CDR3 is 12 residues. Germline lookup yields CDR1 SGHNT and CDR2 YYREEE (reference sequence). V was shortened by 0 bases and J by 7 bases, with 8 bases between the two germline ends. The CDR3 here is CASSLAAGEQYF. As DNA, the CDR3 is TGTGCCAGCAGCTTGGCCGCGGGGGAGCAGTACTTC.

The rearrangement links TRBV5-1 to TRBJ2-2; D is perhaps TRBD2 (6 bases). V shed 2 bases and J shed 5 bases, with 13 bases lying between them. The length of the CDR3 is 15 residues. Germline V gives CDR1 SGHRS, CDR2 YFSETQ. The CDR3 loop is CASSFGPRGTGELFF. CDR3 in DNA: TGCGCCAGCAGCTTTGGGCCGCGGGGAACCGGGGAGCTGTTTTTT.

This chain joins TRBV28 and TRBJ2-2, with D perhaps TRBD1 or TRBD2 (5 bases each). Looked up from germline, CDR1 is MDHEN and CDR2 is SYDVKM. V lost 7 bases to trimming and J lost 7 bases, with 16 bases between them. The CDR3 runs to 14 residues. The chain's CDR3 is CASTPGPWNGELFF. In nucleotides, the CDR3 is TGTGCCAGCACCCCGGGACCGTGGAACGGGGAGCTGTTTTTT. Combining the CDR3 with reference TRBV28 and TRBJ2-2 gives the whole variable domain DVKVTQSSRYLVKRTGEKVFLECVQDMDHENMFWYRQDPGLGLRLIYFSYDVKMKEKGDIPEGYSVSREKKERFSLILESASTNQTSMYLCASTPGPWNGELFFGEGSRLTVL.

The chain uses TRBV7-9 and TRBJ2-7; weak D call: TRBD2 (6 bases). Germline lookup yields CDR1 SEHNR and CDR2 FQNEAQ (reference sequence). The V end lost 1 base, the J end lost 6 bases, and 16 bases lay between the germline ends. The CDR3 consists of 15 residues. The CDR3 region is CASSLEAGINAEQYF. CDR3 nucleotides: TGTGCCAGCAGCTTAGAGGCGGGGATCAATGCCGAGCAGTACTTC.

This chain connects TRBV5-1 to TRBJ2-1, with 9 nucleotides matching TRBD2. This CDR3 contains 15 residues. In germline, CDR1 is SGHRS, CDR2 YFSETQ. The V gene end was trimmed by 3 bases and the J gene end by 0 bases; junction bases not matched to a gene: 1. In nucleotides, the CDR3 is TGCGCCAGCAGCTATAGCGGGAGCTCCTACAATGAGCAGTTCTTC. It specifies CASSYSGSSYNEQFF.

The chain uses TRBV19 and TRBJ1-1; maybe TRBD1 (5 bases). Germline lookup yields CDR1 LNHDA and CDR2 SQIVND (reference sequence). The CDR3 sequence is 13 residues long. V was pared by 6 bases and J by 4 bases, with 12 bases between. The CDR3 here is CASSKGGATEAFF. The CDR3 DNA reads TGTGCCAGTAGCAAGGGAGGGGCCACTGAAGCTTTCTTT.

V and J are TRBV5-1 and TRBJ2-5; 9 bases align to TRBD1. Germline V CDR1 and CDR2: SGHRS, YFSETQ. Unmatched junction bases numbered 8, after V lost 3 bases and J lost 2 bases. CDR3 length equals 16 residues. The CDR3 DNA reads as TGCGCCAGCAGCTGGCAAGGGACAGGGTTTCAAGAGACCCAGTACTTC. This translates into CASSWQGTGFQETQYF.

The count of this clone is one. In DNA form, the CDR3 reads TGTGCCAGCAGCTTCCTCGAGGGGGGCCTCGGTGAGCAGTTCTTC. This encodes CASSFLEGGLGEQFF. The genes are TRBV7-9 and TRBJ2-1; either TRBD1 or TRBD2 may fit D (6 bases each). Germline V gene data show CDR1 as SEHNR and CDR2 as FQNEAQ (reference sequence). With 3 bases removed from V and 9 bases from J, the gap between germline ends came to 18 bases. The CDR3 covers 15 residues.

This chain joins TRBV5-4 and TRBJ2-1; 11 bases are shared with TRBD2. The CDR3 contains 15 residues. Trimming took 2 bases from V and 7 from J; bases not matched to a gene: 5. Looked up from germline, CDR1 is SGHNT and CDR2 is YYREEE (reference sequence). CDR3 in amino acids: CASSLTGTSGNEQFF. CDR3 coding DNA: TGTGCCAGCAGCTTAACCGGGACTAGCGGTAATGAGCAGTTCTTC.

The V call is TRBV30, the J call TRBJ2-7, with D perhaps TRBD1 (6 bases). Germline CDR1 GTSNPN, CDR2 SVGIG (reference sequence). V lost 0 bases to trimming and J lost 3 bases, with 9 bases between them. This CDR3 is 13 amino acids long. The CDR3 here is CAWSVGTSYEQYF. CDR3 coding DNA: TGTGCCTGGAGTGTAGGGACAAGCTACGAGCAGTACTTC.

The chain combines TRBV7-9 with TRBJ2-3, with 7 bases matching TRBD1. The CDR3 sequence is 15 residues long. Trimming took 3 bases from V and 7 from J; bases not matched to a gene: 10. Germline CDR1 and CDR2: SEHNR and FQNEAQ (reference sequence). CDR3 nucleotides: TGTGCCAGCAGCTTCCCCGGGACAGATGCTTATACGCAGTATTTT. Its protein product is CASSFPGTDAYTQYF.

The chain links TRBV27 to TRBJ2-7; 13 bases fit TRBD2. The CDR3 consists of 15 residues. Germline CDR1 and CDR2: MNHEY and SMNVEV (reference sequence). V trimming: 6 bases; J trimming: 6 bases; junction bases outside the gene matches: 8. The CDR3 spells CASSPGTSGMGEQYF. The CDR3 DNA sequence: TGTGCCAGCAGCCCGGGGACTAGCGGGATGGGCGAGCAGTACTTC.

The chain has TRBV19 and TRBJ2-7; perhaps TRBD2 as D (5 bases). V was cut by 0 bases and J by 0 bases, with 15 bases left in between. The CDR3 is 17 residues long. The germline CDR1 and CDR2 sequences are LNHDA and SQIVND (reference sequence). The CDR3, as DNA: TGTGCCAGTAGTATAGATATGGAGGACGGATACTCCTACGAGCAGTACTTC. Translated, it gives CASSIDMEDGYSYEQYF.

The chain is built from TRBV30 and TRBJ1-1; no firm D call. Germline V gives CDR1 GTSNPN, CDR2 SVGIG (reference sequence). There are 10 residues in the CDR3. V was pared by 7 bases and J by 8 bases, with 11 bases between. CDR3 in DNA: TGTGCCTCCTCTTACCCCGAAGCTTTCTTT. This sequence encodes CASSYPEAFF.

For this clone: The same CDR3 also results from other DNA sequences found in this sample. The rearrangement links TRBV9 to TRBJ2-7, with D maybe TRBD2 (5 bases). The CDR3 contains 13 residues. V was trimmed by 0 bases and J by 2 bases, leaving 6 bases between them. Germline V lookup: CDR1 SGDLS, CDR2 YYNGEE. CDR3 loop: CASSVGGPYEQYF. In nucleotides, the CDR3 is TGTGCCAGCAGCGTAGGAGGGCCCTACGAGCAGTACTTC. Full variable domain (missing parts from reference TRBV9 and TRBJ2-7): DSGVTQTPKHLITATGQRVTLRCSPRSGDLSVYWYQQSLDQGLQFLIQYYNGEERAKGNILERFSAQQFPDLHSELNLSSLELGDSALYFCASSVGGPYEQYFGPGTRLTVT.

The chain couples TRBV29-1 to TRBJ1-4; unclear D gene. CDR3 length equals 19 residues. V was shortened by 1 base and J by 2 bases, with 23 bases between the two germline ends. The germline V gene encodes CDR1 SQVTM and CDR2 ANQGSEA. CDR3 sequence: CSVEVLRGKTAETNEKLFF. The CDR3 DNA is TGCAGCGTTGAAGTTTTACGTGGGAAAACGGCGGAGACTAATGAAAAACTGTTTTTT.

Worth noting for this clone: The same CDR3 arises from other DNA sequences in this sample as well. The CDR3 DNA sequence: TGCGCCAGCAGCCAAGAAAGGGGAAACTATGGCTACACCTTC. Its translation is CASSQERGNYGYTF. V usage is TRBV4-1 and J usage is TRBJ1-2; tentatively, D is TRBD1 (5 bases). In germline, CDR1 is MGHRA, CDR2 YSYEKL. V was trimmed by 0 bases and J by 2 bases, leaving 7 bases between them. The length of the CDR3 is 14 residues.

The chain joins TRBV13 to TRBJ1-4, with D perhaps matching TRBD1 (5 bases). The CDR3 has 17 residues. Per germline, CDR1 PRHDT and CDR2 FYEKMQ (reference sequence). V lost 0 bases and J lost 0, with 11 bases in between. The CDR3 bases are TGTGCCAGCAGCTTAGGTCAGGGACCACCAACTAATGAAAAACTGTTTTTT. It translates to CASSLGQGPPTNEKLFF.

This clone was seen once. DNA of the CDR3: TGTGCCAGCAGTGAATACCCGGGAGCCCCAGATACGCAGTATTTT. The encoded protein is CASSEYPGAPDTQYF. The chain is built from TRBV25-1 and TRBJ2-3; D perhaps matches TRBD2 (6 bases). The length of the CDR3 is 15 residues. V was clipped by 0 bases and J by 4 bases, with 11 bases between them. Per the germline V gene, CDR1 is MGHDK and CDR2 is SYGVNS. Combining the CDR3 with reference TRBV25-1 and TRBJ2-3 gives the whole variable domain EADIYQTPRYLVIGTGKKITLECSQTMGHDKMYWYQQDPGMELHLIHYSYGVNSTEKGDLSSESTVSRIRTEHFPLTLESARPSHTSQYLCASSEYPGAPDTQYFGPGTRLTVL.

In regard to this clone: Other DNA sequences in this specimen translate into the identical CDR3. The chain recombines TRBV6-5 with TRBJ2-7; 10 positions match TRBD2. Germline loops: CDR1 MNHEY, CDR2 SVGAGI. J lost 5 bases, V lost 2 bases, and 6 bases had no gene match. This CDR3 is built from 15 residues. Written as DNA, the CDR3 is TGTGCCAGCAGTTACGGGCTAGCGGGAGCCAACGAGCAGTACTTC. As protein: CASSYGLAGANEQYF.

This chain joins TRBV9 and TRBJ2-5, with 9 positions matching TRBD1. The CDR3 runs 15 residues. In germline, CDR1 is SGDLS, CDR2 YYNGEE. The J segment lost 5 bases and the V segment lost 2 bases, leaving 7 bases of the junction unmatched. This CDR3 is CASSVGTGLGETQYF. Written as DNA, the CDR3 is TGTGCCAGCAGCGTTGGGACAGGGCTGGGGGAGACCCAGTACTTC.

The chain recombines TRBV6-6 with TRBJ2-7, with D tentatively TRBD1 or TRBD2 (5 bases each). V lost 4 bases to trimming and J lost 4 bases, with 8 bases between them. This CDR3 has 12 amino acids. Germline-derived CDR1 and CDR2 are MNHNY and SVGAGI (reference sequence). As DNA, the CDR3 is TGTGCCAGCAGTTTCGAGGGGTACGAGCAGTACTTC. Its translation is CASSFEGYEQYF.

The rearrangement links TRBV12-5 to TRBJ2-7; 7 nucleotides agree with TRBD1. The CDR3 spans 14 residues. J gave up 2 bases and V 5 bases, and 6 bases lay outside the gene matches. Germline CDR1 reads LGHNT; CDR2 reads FRNRAP. CDR3 in DNA: TGTGCTAGTGGTAATGACAGGGAACCCTACGAGCAGTACTTC. Translated, it gives CASGNDREPYEQYF.

The chain is built from TRBV5-4 and TRBJ2-7, with 14 nucleotides matching TRBD2. There are 17 residues in the CDR3. J was trimmed by 0 bases and V by 0 bases; bases with no gene match: 2. CDR1 and CDR2 (germline): SGHNT, YYREEE (reference sequence). CDR3 nucleotide sequence: TGTGCCAGCAGCTTGGAAGGGACTAGCGGGAGCTCCTACGAGCAGTACTTC. Amino acids: CASSLEGTSGSSYEQYF.

V is TRBV5-6 and J is TRBJ2-7, with 8 bases lining up with TRBD2. The CDR3 consists of 19 residues. CDR1 SGHDT and CDR2 YYEEEE come from the germline V gene. Germline trimming cut 2 bases from V and 0 bases from J; bases unmatched to any gene: 16. This CDR3 is CASSLKTGLAGPDSYEQYF. In DNA, the CDR3 is TGTGCCAGCAGCTTAAAGACGGGTTTAGCGGGACCCGACTCCTACGAGCAGTACTTC.

As for this clone: In the same sample, other DNA sequences code for this CDR3. DNA for the CDR3: TGCGCCAGCAGCCCCTCGGGGGGTGGTTACGAGCAGTACTTC. Encoded protein: CASSPSGGGYEQYF. J is TRBJ2-7 and V is TRBV4-1, with TRBD2 matching over 7 bases. This CDR3 spans 14 amino acids. V shed 4 bases, J shed 4 bases, and the junction held 7 bases outside the gene matches. Germline V gene sequence: CDR1 MGHRA, CDR2 YSYEKL.

CDR3 sequence (DNA): TGTGCCAGCAGGTCCGGGTGGTATGGCTACACCTTC. It encodes CASRSGWYGYTF. J is TRBJ1-2 and V is TRBV6-1; no firm D call. Germline assignment: CDR1 MNHNS and CDR2 SASEGT. V was pared by 6 bases and J by 5 bases, with 10 bases between. The CDR3 totals 12 residues.